In its sample, the clone carrying this TCR beta chain was seen a few times. These data come from a study of cytomegalovirus exposure and HLA in healthy donors. This PCR relied on a set of 60 Vbeta primers and 13 Jbeta primers. Sequencing was performed with immunoSEQ multiplex PCR; in TCRdb, only in-frame clones are kept and a portion is missing. Altogether around 82,000 clones are present, over 70% being singletons, with the ten largest covering 5.5%. CDR3 length: 15 residues. Losses at the gene ends were 1 base for V and 5 bases for J; bases not matched to a gene: 6. CDR1 and CDR2 (germline): MGHRA, YSYEKL.

V usage is TRBV4-1 and J usage is TRBJ1-1, with 8 bases fitting TRBD1. Sequencing was carried out using PBMCs. The clonotype was recovered from a male donor in good health and CMV-seropositive. CDR3 protein: CASSQAYRGVTEAFF. CDR3 nucleotides: TGCGCCAGCAGCCAAGCCTACAGGGGGGTAACTGAAGCTTTCTTT.